A single T cell receptor beta chain is shown here with its context. These data belong to a study of blood T cell repertoires in COVID-19. Study-wide background: From the United States, Italy and Spain came samples of acute and convalescent COVID-19. Sample material is recorded as cDNA or gDNA derived from T cells, B-cell-depleted T cells, or PBMCs.

TCRdb's copy holds only in-frame clones and misses some; the assay was immunoSEQ multiplex PCR. The sample shows 45,000 to 50,000 clones, approximately 89% of them seen only once. The CDR3 is 15 amino acids. Germline loops: CDR1 MNHNS, CDR2 SASEGT. J gave up 12 bases and V 3 bases, and 13 bases lay outside the gene matches. Specimen: peripheral blood. V gene TRBV6-1 combines with J gene TRBJ1-2; 10 bases map to TRBD1. The receptor's source is a man aged 45 to 65 with acute or convalescent COVID-19. The CDR3 reads CASSDSTGGPRFHTF. Here the CDR3 DNA reads TGTGCCAGCAGTGATTCGACAGGGGGCCCGCGCTTTCACACCTTC.